The 29 T cell receptor beta chains given below trace back to one sample, sequenced in a study of control samples from healthy donors and cancer patients. The assay was immunoSEQ multiplex PCR, and TCRdb's table has in-frame clones only and misses some. The sample holds tens of thousands of clones, about 86% seen once. Sequenced input: blood. All receptors come from a woman aged 45-60 years in good health.

The chain joins TRBV4-2 to TRBJ1-1; D is unresolved. The CDR3 totals 16 residues. Germline CDR1 and CDR2: LGHNA and YNFKEQ. Trimming removed 1 base from V and 0 bases from J, with 12 bases in between. The CDR3 bases are TGTGCCAGCAGCCAAGCGGATGGCCAGATGAACACTGAAGCTTTCTTT. It translates to CASSQADGQMNTEAFF.

This clone was counted once. The rearrangement uses TRBV5-1 and TRBJ2-6; D may match TRBD1 or TRBD2 (5 bases each). The CDR3 covers 18 residues. In germline, CDR1 is SGHRS, CDR2 YFSETQ. Trimming removed 0 bases at V and 0 bases at J, with 13 bases between. CDR3 loop: CASSLAGTGNSGANVLTF. DNA for the CDR3: TGCGCCAGCAGCTTGGCAGGGACCGGAAACTCTGGGGCCAACGTCCTGACTTTC.

The chain employs TRBV12-3 or TRBV12-4 and TRBJ1-1, with D tentatively TRBD1 (5 bases). Deletions cut 3 bases from V and 7 bases from J, with 12 bases between. The CDR3 is 13 amino acids. CDR3 in amino acids: CASSFGHQGEAFF. CDR3 coding DNA: TGTGCCAGCAGTTTCGGGCATCAGGGTGAAGCTTTCTTT.

The rearrangement uses TRBV2 and TRBJ1-2; D remains unclear. V was shortened by 3 bases and J by 5 bases, with 10 bases between the two germline ends. This CDR3 has 13 amino acids. CDR1 is SNHLY, CDR2 FYNNEI, per germline. The CDR3 nucleotides read TGTGCCAGCAGTGAGAGGTTGGGTTATGGCTACACCTTC. It translates to CASSERLGYGYTF.

The V gene is TRBV4-2, the J gene TRBJ2-5; D gene unclear. Germline-derived CDR1 and CDR2 are LGHNA and YNFKEQ. The length of the CDR3 is 15 residues. The V gene lost 1 base and the J gene lost 5 bases, with 14 bases spanning the gap. CDR3 protein: CASSQAYQEIETQYF. The CDR3 nucleotides are TGTGCCAGCAGCCAAGCTTATCAGGAGATTGAGACCCAGTACTTC.

This clone has just a few counts. The chain recombines TRBV4-1 with TRBJ2-7, with D tentatively TRBD1 (6 bases). The CDR3 contains 17 residues. V lost 2 bases to trimming and J lost 6 bases, with 23 bases between them. Germline V lookup: CDR1 MGHRA, CDR2 YSYEKL. The CDR3 DNA reads as TGCGCCAGCAGCCAACCCCGAAAAAGCCCCCCGGACAGCGAGCAGTACTTC. It encodes CASSQPRKSPPDSEQYF.

This rearrangement joins TRBV5-6 to TRBJ2-2, with a weak D call TRBD2 (7 bases). The germline gives CDR1 SGHDT, CDR2 YYEEEE. The CDR3 is made up of 16 amino acids. V was shortened by 4 bases and J by 3 bases, with 16 bases between the two germline ends. The CDR3: CASSVGQRDDTGELFF. The CDR3 nucleotides read TGTGCCAGCAGCGTTGGACAGCGGGATGACACCGGGGAGCTGTTTTTT.

This chain uses TRBV12-3 or TRBV12-4 with TRBJ2-7; the D is unclear. The CDR3 is 11 amino acids. V was pared by 3 bases and J by 2 bases, with 2 bases between. The CDR3 loop reads CASSLTYEQYF. CDR3 nucleotide sequence: TGTGCCAGCAGTTTGACCTACGAGCAGTACTTC.

This chain links TRBV5-1 with TRBJ2-7; D might be TRBD1 or TRBD2, each matching 5 bases. The CDR3 has 11 residues. Trimming shortened V by 5 bases and J by 2 bases, and 5 bases separated the two germline ends. CDR1 SGHRS and CDR2 YFSETQ come from the germline V gene. CDR3 DNA: TGCGCCAGCAGGGGGGCCTACGAGCAGTACTTC. Its protein product is CASRGAYEQYF.

The rearrangement joins TRBV12-3 or TRBV12-4 to TRBJ1-6; D remains ambiguous. V was trimmed by 6 bases and J by 8 bases, leaving 11 bases between them. The CDR3 consists of 13 residues. The CDR3 DNA sequence: TGTGCCAGCAGCAGACAAGAAGATTCACCCCTCCACTTT. Translating it yields CASSRQEDSPLHF.

The rearrangement joins TRBV5-1 to TRBJ2-7; tentatively, D is TRBD1 (6 bases). Germline V gives CDR1 SGHRS, CDR2 YFSETQ. The CDR3 is 15 amino acids. V was shortened by 2 bases and J by 3 bases, with 15 bases between the two germline ends. CDR3 in DNA: TGCGCCAGCAGCTTCGGGGAAGGGGGTGGCTACGAGCAGTACTTC. Encoded protein: CASSFGEGGGYEQYF.

The chain employs TRBV4-2 and TRBJ2-2; possibly TRBD2 for D (6 bases). Per the germline V gene, CDR1 is LGHNA and CDR2 is YNFKEQ. The CDR3 runs 15 residues. V was pared by 3 bases and J by 2 bases, with 10 bases between. CDR3 protein: CASSQGGTNTGELFF. For the CDR3, the DNA is TGTGCCAGCAGCCAGGGGGGAACCAACACCGGGGAGCTGTTTTTT.

The gene calls are TRBV7-2 and TRBJ2-5; no clear D. V was trimmed by 4 bases and J by 0 bases, leaving 12 bases between them. The CDR3 extends over 15 amino acids. Looked up from germline, CDR1 is SGHTA and CDR2 is FQGNSA. Here the CDR3 DNA reads TGTGCCAGCAGCTCGGACGGTTGGTACCAAGAGACCCAGTACTTC. Its protein is CASSSDGWYQETQYF.

The CDR3 here is CASRAGPHQETQYF. In DNA form, the CDR3 reads TGTGCCAGCAGGGCCGGGCCCCATCAAGAGACCCAGTACTTC. The genes are TRBV7-2 and TRBJ2-5; D call uncertain. V lost 6 bases to trimming and J lost 2 bases, with 13 bases between them. From germline, CDR1 is SGHTA and CDR2 FQGNSA. The CDR3 loop spans 14 amino acids.

CDR3 DNA: TGTGCCAGCAGTTTCCCAGACAGGGGCGGAAAGGGAAACACCATATATTTT. Its protein product is CASSFPDRGGKGNTIYF. The chain carries TRBV28 and TRBJ1-3; 8 bases are a match to TRBD1. The ends lost 3 bases at V and 4 bases at J; junction bases unmatched: 11. Germline assignment: CDR1 MDHEN and CDR2 SYDVKM. The CDR3 extends over 17 amino acids.

The V call is TRBV4-1, the J call TRBJ1-1; D perhaps matches TRBD1 (6 bases). The CDR3 has 13 residues. Germline V gene data show CDR1 as MGHRA and CDR2 as YSYEKL. The ends were cut back, 5 bases at V and 5 bases at J, with 12 bases in the middle. The CDR3 DNA is TGCGCCAGCAGCTTACAGGGAAGAACTGAAGCTTTCTTT. Translating gives CASSLQGRTEAFF.

The V and J genes are TRBV10-3 and TRBJ2-3; the D gene is possibly TRBD2 (6 bases). Germline loops: CDR1 ENHRY, CDR2 SYGVKD. V lost 2 bases to trimming and J lost 0 bases, with 6 bases between them. The CDR3 loop spans 14 amino acids. This CDR3 is CAISEGGSTDTQYF. The CDR3 bases are TGTGCCATCAGTGAGGGGGGGAGCACAGATACGCAGTATTTT.

This clone was picked up a small number of times. This rearrangement joins TRBV5-4 to TRBJ1-3; D is unclear. The V end lost 0 bases, the J end lost 1 base, and 5 bases lay between the germline ends. The CDR3 is 14 amino acids. Germline V gene data show CDR1 as SGHNT and CDR2 as YYREEE (reference sequence). In DNA, the CDR3 is TGTGCCAGCAGCTTGGGTGGGTCTGGAAACACCATATATTTT. This translates into CASSLGGSGNTIYF.

With regard to this clone: An end of the junction does not agree with germline; a read error may underlie this. This chain joins TRBV4-1 and TRBJ1-6, with D possibly being TRBD1 (6 bases). CDR3 length equals 18 residues. Germline CDR1 and CDR2: MGHRA and YSYEKL. In DNA, the CDR3 is TGCGCCAGCAGCCAAGCGTTCCTAGGGCCAGGGGCCTATTCACCCCCCCACTTT. It translates to CASSQAFLGPGAYSPPHF.

The V call is TRBV24-1, the J call TRBJ2-5, with 11 bases fitting TRBD2. The germline gives CDR1 KGHDR, CDR2 SFDVKD. V shed 8 bases, J shed 4 bases, and the junction held 5 bases outside the gene matches. The length of the CDR3 is 14 residues. This CDR3 is CATKSTSGGETQYF. The DNA of the CDR3 is TGTGCCACCAAAAGCACTAGCGGGGGAGAGACCCAGTACTTC.

V gene TRBV11-2 combines with J gene TRBJ1-1, with a weak D call TRBD1 (5 bases). The germline CDR1 and CDR2 sequences are SGHAT and FQNNGV. This CDR3 comprises 14 residues. With 2 bases removed from V and 0 bases from J, the gap between germline ends came to 7 bases. The CDR3 loop reads CASSLQQVNTEAFF. CDR3 nucleotides: TGTGCCAGCAGCTTACAACAGGTGAACACTGAAGCTTTCTTT.

This chain joins TRBV27 and TRBJ2-2, with D possibly being TRBD1 (5 bases). V was cut by 2 bases and J by 4 bases, with 17 bases left in between. Per the germline V gene, CDR1 is MNHEY and CDR2 is SMNVEV (reference sequence). CDR3 size: 17 residues. The CDR3: CASSLEGLGRGTGELFF. The CDR3 DNA reads TGTGCCAGCAGTTTAGAAGGGTTGGGGCGCGGCACCGGGGAGCTGTTTTTT.

V and J are TRBV18 and TRBJ1-4; no clear D. CDR3 length equals 16 residues. CDR1 KGHSH and CDR2 LQKENI come from the germline V gene. With 6 bases removed from V and 1 base from J, the gap between germline ends came to 15 bases. In DNA form, the CDR3 reads TGTGCCAGCTCGTCGACTGCAACGAGAACTAATGAAAAACTGTTTTTT. Translating gives CASSSTATRTNEKLFF.

Details on this clone: Mismatch with germline at one junction end may stem from a read error. V and J are TRBV18 and TRBJ2-1; D is perhaps TRBD1 (7 bases). This CDR3 comprises 13 residues. Germline CDR1 reads KGHSH; CDR2 reads LQKENI. The CDR3 loop is CASSLRGDNEQLF. DNA for the CDR3: TGTGCCAGCTCGCTCAGGGGGGACAATGAGCAGCTCTTC.

The chain joins TRBV6-2 or TRBV6-3 to TRBJ2-7; D is unresolved. V lost 4 bases and J lost 0, with 13 bases in between. Germline V gives CDR1 MNHEY, CDR2 SVGEGT. There are 15 residues in the CDR3. This CDR3 reads CASSSPSWSSYEQYF. CDR3 bases: TGTGCCAGCAGTTCCCCAAGCTGGAGCTCCTACGAGCAGTACTTC.

The chain combines TRBV29-1 with TRBJ2-3; the D gene is possibly TRBD2 (5 bases). In germline, CDR1 is SQVTM, CDR2 ANQGSEA. The CDR3 is 12 residues long. V gave up 4 bases and J gave up 4 bases, with 9 bases separating them. The CDR3, as DNA: TGCAGCGTTGTGACGGACTCAGATACGCAGTATTTT. It yields the protein CSVVTDSDTQYF.

The chain combines TRBV5-1 with TRBJ1-1; 7 bases agree with TRBD1. This CDR3 region has 16 residues. Germline loops: CDR1 SGHRS, CDR2 YFSETQ. V was clipped by 1 base and J by 1 base; unmatched bases: 7. The CDR3 bases are TGCGCCAGCAGCTTGCAGCCGGGACAGAAGAACACTGAAGCTTTCTTT. It translates to CASSLQPGQKNTEAFF.

This clone showed up just a few times. The rearrangement links TRBV19 to TRBJ2-6; D could derive from TRBD1 or TRBD2 (6 bases each). From germline, CDR1 is LNHDA and CDR2 SQIVND (reference sequence). The CDR3 has 15 amino acids. Trimming removed 7 bases from V and 3 bases from J, with 13 bases in between. The CDR3 DNA reads as TGTGCCAGTAAGCCGGGGGCCGGTGGGGCCAACGTCCTGACTTTC. This sequence encodes CASKPGAGGANVLTF.

This clone was observed a single time. The rearrangement uses TRBV19 and TRBJ2-1, with D perhaps matching TRBD1 or TRBD2 (5 bases each). V gave up 7 bases and J gave up 4 bases, with 11 bases separating them. This CDR3 is 13 amino acids long. The germline gives CDR1 LNHDA, CDR2 SQIVND (reference sequence). The CDR3 sequence is CASNRGAYNEQFF. The CDR3 region has the DNA TGTGCCAGTAACCGGGGCGCGTACAATGAGCAGTTCTTC.